These 10 T cell receptor beta chains originate from one sample sequenced in a study of blood T cells in healthy people across ages. A second about 7 to 12 cycle PCR used barcoded and J-beta primers. TCRdb analysed the 5' RACE reads with MiXCR anew, one entry per CDR3 protein. The sample lists 780,000 or so distinct CDR3 sequences; 56% were seen once. Specimen: blood. Source of these receptors: a middle-aged man in good health.

The V gene is TRBV20-1, the J gene TRBJ1-2; tentatively, D is TRBD1 (5 bases). The CDR3 contains 13 residues. Trimming stripped 7 bases from V and 4 bases from J, with 16 bases between. CDR1 and CDR2 from the germline V gene are DFQATT and SNEGSKA (reference sequence). The CDR3 sequence is CSVNKAGSYGYTF. The CDR3 nucleotides are TGCAGTGTTAATAAGGCAGGGAGCTATGGCTACACCTTC.

This chain links TRBV11-2 with TRBJ2-7; no clear D. CDR1 and CDR2 from the germline V gene are SGHAT and FQNNGV. The CDR3 extends over 13 amino acids. V lost 6 bases to trimming and J lost 3 bases, with 12 bases between them. The CDR3 coding sequence is TGTGCCAGCAGTTCCCGGTCCTTCTACGAGCAGTACTTC. Amino acids: CASSSRSFYEQYF.

The chain uses TRBV30 and TRBJ2-7; D is possibly TRBD2 (5 bases). V was shortened by 3 bases and J by 6 bases, with 15 bases between the two germline ends. The germline CDR1 and CDR2 sequences are GTSNPN and SVGIG (reference sequence). CDR3 length: 13 residues. CDR3 loop: CAWSVSTGSEQYF. CDR3 in DNA: TGTGCCTGGAGCGTCTCGACGGGGAGCGAGCAGTACTTC.

The chain joins TRBV9 to TRBJ2-6; D unresolved. CDR3 length: 16 amino acids. The V gene's germline CDR1 is SGDLS and CDR2 YYNGEE. V was clipped by 0 bases and J by 1 base, with 8 bases between them. DNA for the CDR3: TGTGCCAGCAGCGTAGAACTACGGTCTGGGGCCAACGTCCTGACTTTC. The encoded protein is CASSVELRSGANVLTF.

This clonotype came up a few times. The junction differs from germline at one of its ends, possibly a read error. The CDR3 loop reads CVSSLESSGMYNEQFF. The CDR3, as DNA: TGTGTCAGCAGTTTAGAGAGTAGCGGGATGTACAATGAGCAGTTCTTC. The V and J genes are TRBV7-2 and TRBJ2-1, with 8 bases fitting TRBD2. CDR3 length: 16 residues. The germline V gene encodes CDR1 SGHTA and CDR2 FQGNSA.

The count of this clonotype is one. The rearrangement links TRBV30 to TRBJ2-3; 8 nucleotides agree with TRBD1. Germline trimming cut 0 bases from V and 9 bases from J; bases unmatched to any gene: 2. Germline V gives CDR1 GTSNPN, CDR2 SVGIG (reference sequence). CDR3 length: 12 amino acids. CDR3 sequence (DNA): TGTGCCTGGAGTGTATACAGGGGGACGCAGTATTTT. Translating it yields CAWSVYRGTQYF.

The chain joins TRBV4-2 to TRBJ2-2; 14 bases fit TRBD2. The CDR3 loop spans 19 amino acids. CDR1 and CDR2 (germline): LGHNA, YNFKEQ. V lost 4 bases and J lost 3; bases outside the gene matches: 10. The CDR3 here is CASSRSGTSGSYDTGELFF. DNA of the CDR3: TGTGCCAGCAGCCGCTCCGGGACTAGCGGGAGTTACGACACCGGGGAGCTGTTTTTT.

This clonotype came up once. The chain employs TRBV6-1 and TRBJ2-3, with D maybe TRBD2 (7 bases). CDR3 length: 18 amino acids. The V gene's germline CDR1 is MNHNS and CDR2 SASEGT. Trimming shortened V by 2 bases and J by 1 base, and 19 bases separated the two germline ends. The CDR3 spells CASSELAFGGGGTDTQYF. CDR3 sequence (DNA): TGTGCCAGCAGTGAACTCGCTTTTGGGGGGGGCGGCACAGATACGCAGTATTTT.

The chain couples TRBV5-4 to TRBJ2-5; possible D gene TRBD2, 6 bases. Germline CDR1 and CDR2: SGHNT and YYREEE (reference sequence). V was cut by 4 bases and J by 4 bases, with 14 bases left in between. The CDR3 covers 14 residues. CDR3 sequence reads: CASSPGTSPETQYF. Here the CDR3 DNA reads TGTGCCAGCAGCCCCGGGACTTCACCAGAGACCCAGTACTTC.

J is TRBJ2-3 and V is TRBV3-1; TRBD2 matches 7 bases. After removal of 1 base from V and 4 bases from J, the junction contained 8 bases not matched to a gene. CDR3 size: 16 residues. Germline CDR1 LGHDT, CDR2 YNNKEL (reference sequence). The CDR3 DNA sequence: TGTGCCAGCAGCCAAGTTGGAGTACTAGCGTCAGATACGCAGTATTTT. This sequence encodes CASSQVGVLASDTQYF.